This note documents a single T cell receptor (beta chain) sequence. Its antigen is still unknown. Libraries were prepared by immunoSEQ multiplex PCR; TCRdb keeps only in-frame clonotypes and omits some of them. The sample carries 90,000 to 130,000 clones, around 85% recorded once. The record originates from a study of cytomegalovirus exposure and HLA in healthy donors. Study summary: The platform used for the roughly 120 validation repertoires matched that of the 600 to 800 first-cohort repertoires, a later analysis reported. Findings of the study overall: Rarity characterized most TCR sequences, yet some public TCRs appeared in many donors.

The donors were in the roughly 110-subject validation cohort; that cohort was separate from the roughly 700-subject first cohort. The TCR originated in a woman aged 18-29 years in good health and CMV-seronegative. Sequenced input: PBMCs.

The CDR3 DNA is TGTGCCAGCAGCTCCTCCCCGGGACTTTTTTCCTACGAGCAGTACTTC. It specifies CASSSSPGLFSYEQYF. The chain uses TRBV7-9 and TRBJ2-7, with a possible D match to TRBD2 (6 bases). CDR3 length: 16 residues. From germline, CDR1 is SEHNR and CDR2 FQNEAQ (reference sequence). V was trimmed by 4 bases and J by 1 base, leaving 17 bases between them.